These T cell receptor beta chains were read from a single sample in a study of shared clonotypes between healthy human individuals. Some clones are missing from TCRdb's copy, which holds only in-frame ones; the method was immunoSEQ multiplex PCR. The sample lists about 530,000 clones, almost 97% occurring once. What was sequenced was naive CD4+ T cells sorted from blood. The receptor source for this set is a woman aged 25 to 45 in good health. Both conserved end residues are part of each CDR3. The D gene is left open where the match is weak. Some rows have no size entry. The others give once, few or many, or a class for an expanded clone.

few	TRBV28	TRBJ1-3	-	CASSPNPRLSGNTIYF	TGTGCCAGCAGCCCAAATCCCAGGCTCTCTGGAAACACCATATATTTT
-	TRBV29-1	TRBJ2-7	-	CSVGQGVGEQYF	TGCAGCGTTGGCCAGGGCGTCGGCGAGCAGTACTTC
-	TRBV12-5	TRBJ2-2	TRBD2	CASGSSRAGGAGELFF	TGTGCTAGTGGTTCCAGTCGAGCGGGAGGGGCCGGGGAGCTGTTTTTT
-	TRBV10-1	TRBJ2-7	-	CASSEGGKGEQYF	TGCGCCAGCAGTGAGGGGGGCAAGGGCGAGCAGTACTTC
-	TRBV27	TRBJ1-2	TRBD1	CASTKTGDHGYTF	TGTGCCAGCACCAAGACAGGGGATCATGGCTACACCTTC
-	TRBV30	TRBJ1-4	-	CAWSVPPSGSFNEKLFF	TGTGCCTGGAGTGTACCCCCCTCCGGCAGCTTTAATGAAAAACTGTTTTTT
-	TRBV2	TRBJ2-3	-	CASSEIETDTQYF	TGTGCCAGCAGTGAAATAGAAACAGATACGCAGTATTTT
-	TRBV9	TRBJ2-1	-	CASSVLASDEQFF	TGTGCCAGCAGCGTACTAGCGTCGGATGAGCAGTTCTTC
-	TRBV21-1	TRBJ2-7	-	CAPDRTYEQYF	TGTGCCCCCGACAGGACTTACGAGCAGTACTTC
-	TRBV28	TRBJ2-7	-	CATTVGVTYEQYF	TGTGCCACCACAGTCGGGGTTACCTACGAGCAGTACTTC
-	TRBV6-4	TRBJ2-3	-	CASSTGMSDTQYF	TGTGCCAGCAGTACCGGGATGTCCGATACGCAGTATTTT
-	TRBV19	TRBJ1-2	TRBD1	CASSPGTGAYGYTF	TGTGCCAGTAGTCCAGGGACAGGGGCCTATGGCTACACCTTC
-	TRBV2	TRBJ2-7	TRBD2	CASSRLAASYEQYF	TGTGCCAGCAGTCGACTAGCGGCCTCCTACGAGCAGTACTTC
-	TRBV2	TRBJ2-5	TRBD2	CASSVMGSGRSETQYF	TGTGCCAGCAGTGTGATGGGTAGCGGGAGGTCGGAGACCCAGTACTTC
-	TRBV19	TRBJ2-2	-	CASSIAVRVFTGELFF	TGTGCCAGTAGTATAGCCGTTCGAGTATTCACCGGGGAGCTGTTTTTT
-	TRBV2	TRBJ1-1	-	CASSEAPGGTEAFF	TGTGCCAGCAGTGAAGCGCCGGGGGGCACTGAAGCTTTCTTT
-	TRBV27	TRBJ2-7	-	CASSSKLLYRSSSYEQYF	TGTGCCAGCAGTTCGAAGCTTCTCTACAGGTCAAGCTCCTACGAGCAGTACTTC
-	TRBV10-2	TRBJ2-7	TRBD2	CARMMGEKRDKSYEQYF	TGCGCCAGAATGATGGGAGAGAAGCGGGATAAATCCTACGAGCAGTACTTC
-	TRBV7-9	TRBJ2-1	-	CASSQQGPEQFF	TGTGCCAGCAGCCAACAGGGTCCTGAGCAGTTCTTC
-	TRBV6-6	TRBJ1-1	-	CASSFLYSGTNTEAFF	TGTGCCAGCAGTTTCTTGTATTCCGGGACGAACACTGAAGCTTTCTTT
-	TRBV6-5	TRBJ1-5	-	CASRRTGNQPQHF	TGTGCCAGCAGGCGTACAGGGAATCAGCCCCAGCATTTT
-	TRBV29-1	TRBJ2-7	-	CSVEESLDRSEQYF	TGCAGCGTTGAAGAAAGTCTCGACAGGTCCGAGCAGTACTTC
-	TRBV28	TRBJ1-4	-	CASSSGGISANEKLFF	TGTGCCAGCAGTTCGGGAGGAATTTCCGCTAATGAAAAACTGTTTTTT
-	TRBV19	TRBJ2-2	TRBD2	CASSIRAGGGLTGELFF	TGTGCCAGTAGTATACGAGCGGGAGGGGGGTTGACCGGGGAGCTGTTTTTT
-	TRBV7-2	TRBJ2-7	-	CASSLLYEQYF	TGTGCCAGCAGCTTACTCTACGAGCAGTACTTC
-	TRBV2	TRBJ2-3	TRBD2	CASSGRGRESDTQYF	TGTGCCAGCAGTGGGCGCGGGAGGGAGTCAGATACGCAGTATTTT
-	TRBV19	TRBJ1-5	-	CASTPSPGLHQPQHF	TGTGCCAGTACCCCCTCCCCGGGGCTTCATCAGCCCCAGCATTTT
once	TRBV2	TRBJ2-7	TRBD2	CASESGRTYEQYF	TGTGCCAGCGAAAGCGGGAGGACCTACGAGCAGTACTTC
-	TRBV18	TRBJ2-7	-	CASSPEPGRESYEQYF	TGTGCCAGCTCCCCCGAACCGGGACGTGAATCCTACGAGCAGTACTTC
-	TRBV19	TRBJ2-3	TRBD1	CASSLKGAYTLWGTDTQYF	TGTGCCAGTAGTTTAAAGGGGGCCTATACCCTTTGGGGCACAGATACGCAGTATTTT
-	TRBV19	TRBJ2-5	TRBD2	CASSSGLAGEETQYF	TGTGCCAGTAGTTCGGGACTAGCGGGAGAGGAGACCCAGTACTTC
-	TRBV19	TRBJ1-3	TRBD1	CASNDPGQGGNTIYF	TGTGCCAGCAACGATCCGGGACAGGGAGGAAACACCATATATTTT
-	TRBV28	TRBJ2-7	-	CASSFRRQSSEQYF	TGTGCCAGCAGTTTCCGTAGACAGAGTAGCGAGCAGTACTTC
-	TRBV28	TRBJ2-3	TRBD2	CASSGGSGDTQYF	TGTGCCAGCAGTGGCGGGAGTGGAGATACGCAGTATTTT
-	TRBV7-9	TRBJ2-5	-	CASRGGNQSETQYF	TGTGCCAGCCGAGGCGGGAATCAATCTGAGACCCAGTACTTC
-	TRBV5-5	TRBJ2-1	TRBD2	CASSLQAGGVEQFF	TGTGCCAGCAGCTTGCAAGCGGGAGGGGTTGAGCAGTTCTTC
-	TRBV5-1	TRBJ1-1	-	CASSSQGGGTEAFF	TGCGCCAGCAGCTCACAAGGGGGTGGAACTGAAGCTTTCTTT
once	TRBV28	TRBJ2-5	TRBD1	CASSQTQGARGETQYF	TGTGCCAGCAGCCAGACACAGGGGGCGCGTGGAGAGACCCAGTACTTC
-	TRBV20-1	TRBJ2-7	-	CSATNRYEQYF	TGCAGTGCTACCAACCGTTACGAGCAGTACTTC
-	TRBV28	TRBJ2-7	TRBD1	CASSIGTGPDEQYF	TGTGCCAGCAGTATCGGGACAGGGCCGGACGAGCAGTACTTC
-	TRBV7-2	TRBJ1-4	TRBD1	CASSLGQATNEKLFF	TGTGCCAGCAGCTTGGGACAGGCAACTAATGAAAAACTGTTTTTT
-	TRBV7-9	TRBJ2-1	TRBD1	CASSSDRGSYNEQFF	TGTGCCAGCAGCTCGGACAGGGGATCGTACAATGAGCAGTTCTTC
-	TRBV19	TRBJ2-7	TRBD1	CASTPAPGTAPYEQYF	TGTGCCAGTACACCCGCCCCCGGGACAGCGCCCTACGAGCAGTACTTC
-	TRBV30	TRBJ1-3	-	CAWKLLNSGNTIYF	TGTGCCTGGAAACTACTCAACTCTGGAAACACCATATATTTT
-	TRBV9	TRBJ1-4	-	CASSGTGQRDNEKLFF	TGTGCCAGCAGCGGCACCGGACAGCGAGATAATGAAAAACTGTTTTTT
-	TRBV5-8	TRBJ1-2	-	CASSQSTGSYGYTF	TGTGCCAGCAGCCAATCCACAGGGAGCTATGGCTACACCTTC
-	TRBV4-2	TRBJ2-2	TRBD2	CASSGTSFTGELFF	TGTGCCAGCAGCGGGACTAGCTTCACCGGGGAGCTGTTTTTT
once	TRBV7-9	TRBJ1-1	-	CASSPLGVGDTEAFF	TGTGCCAGCAGCCCGTTAGGGGTGGGTGATACTGAAGCTTTCTTT
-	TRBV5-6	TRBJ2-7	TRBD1	CASSSKGARNEQYF	TGTGCCAGCAGCTCGAAGGGGGCGCGAAACGAGCAGTACTTC
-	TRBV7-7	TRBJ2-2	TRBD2	CASSIRGGNTGELFF	TGTGCCAGCAGCATCCGGGGGGGGAACACCGGGGAGCTGTTTTTT
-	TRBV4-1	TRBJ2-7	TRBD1	CASSQETGTGDSYEQYF	TGCGCCAGCAGCCAAGAAACTGGGACAGGGGACTCCTACGAGCAGTACTTC
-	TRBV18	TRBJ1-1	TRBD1	CASSRGTGDSGTEAFF	TGTGCCAGCTCACGCGGGACAGGGGATTCAGGCACTGAAGCTTTCTTT
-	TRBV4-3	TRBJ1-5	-	CASSQGLSRQPQHF	TGCGCCAGCAGCCAGGGACTTTCGCGTCAGCCCCAGCATTTT
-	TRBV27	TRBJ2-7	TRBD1	CASSFQQTGVRYEQYF	TGTGCCAGCAGTTTCCAACAGACAGGGGTTAGGTACGAGCAGTACTTC
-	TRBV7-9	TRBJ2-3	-	CASTLTGSTDTQYF	TGTGCCAGCACCCTCACCGGGAGCACAGATACGCAGTATTTT
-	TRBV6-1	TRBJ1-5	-	CASNHGHQPQHF	TGTGCCAGCAACCATGGTCATCAGCCCCAGCATTTT
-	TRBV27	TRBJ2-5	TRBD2	CASSSPLAGVETQYF	TGTGCCAGCAGTTCCCCCCTAGCGGGAGTAGAGACCCAGTACTTC
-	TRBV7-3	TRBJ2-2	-	CASSLTAGELFF	TGTGCCAGCAGCTTAACAGCCGGGGAGCTGTTTTTT
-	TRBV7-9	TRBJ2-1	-	CASSLGSSVYNEQFF	TGTGCCAGCAGCTTAGGGTCTAGCGTCTACAATGAGCAGTTCTTC